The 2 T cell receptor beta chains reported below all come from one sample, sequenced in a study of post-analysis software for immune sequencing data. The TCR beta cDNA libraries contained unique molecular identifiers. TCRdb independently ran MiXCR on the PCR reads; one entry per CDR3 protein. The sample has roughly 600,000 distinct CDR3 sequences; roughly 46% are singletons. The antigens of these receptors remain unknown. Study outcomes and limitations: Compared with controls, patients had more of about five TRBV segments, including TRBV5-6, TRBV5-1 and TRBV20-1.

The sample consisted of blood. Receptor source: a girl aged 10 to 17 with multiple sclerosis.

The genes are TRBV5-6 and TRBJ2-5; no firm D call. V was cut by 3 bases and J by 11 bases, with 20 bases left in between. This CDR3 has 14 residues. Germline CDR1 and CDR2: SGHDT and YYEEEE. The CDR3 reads CASSSTAEFFEQYF. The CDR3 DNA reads TGTGCCAGCAGCTCCACAGCCGAATTCTTTGAGCAGTACTTC.

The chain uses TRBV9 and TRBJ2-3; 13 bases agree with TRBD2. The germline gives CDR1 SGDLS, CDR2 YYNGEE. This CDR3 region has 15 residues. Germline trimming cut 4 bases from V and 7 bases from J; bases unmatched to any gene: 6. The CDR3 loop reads CASSPPGLAGYTQYF. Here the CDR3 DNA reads TGTGCCAGCAGCCCACCGGGACTAGCGGGATATACGCAGTATTTT.